One and the same sample provided the 8 T cell receptor beta chains below, sequenced in a study of read filtering for tumor transcriptome and immune sequencing. Molecular barcoded adaptors covering alpha/delta and beta/gamma chains were used on 400 to 450 ng RNA. Using its own MiXCR run on the reads, TCRdb lists one record per CDR3 protein. The sample records roughly 90,000 distinct CDR3 sequences, roughly 12% being singletons. Sequencing was performed on a population of CD138-negative cells sorted from bone marrow. Receptor source: a donor aged 40 or over with multiple myeloma.

This clonotype occurred many times. A much larger clonotype is one base distant, so this may be a read error. The V and J genes are TRBV20-1 and TRBJ2-1; 8 bases line up with TRBD2. CDR3 length: 14 residues. Germline V CDR1 and CDR2: DFQATT, SNEGSKA (reference sequence). The DNA of the CDR3 is TGCAGTGCTATCAGCGGGAGTGCCTACAATGGGCAGTTCTTC. Translation gives CSAISGSAYNGQFF.

Points on this clonotype: A far larger clone is one nucleotide away, so this likely arose from a read error. The DNA for the CDR3 is TGTGCCAGCAGCTTCACAGGGACAAATGAGCCGTTCTTC. This codes for CASSFTGTNEPFF. The V gene is TRBV11-2, the J gene TRBJ2-1, with D perhaps TRBD1 (6 bases). CDR1 is SGHAT, CDR2 FQNNGV, per germline. CDR3 length: 13 amino acids.

This clonotype was observed many times. V is TRBV28 and J is TRBJ2-1; a possible D gene is TRBD1 (6 bases). This CDR3 region has 14 residues. The germline gives CDR1 MDHEN, CDR2 SYDVKM. CDR3 in amino acids: CGTHRESSYNEQFF. In DNA form, the CDR3 reads TGTGGCACCCACAGGGAGAGCTCCTACAATGAGCAGTTCTTC.

This clonotype was recorded many times. This chain joins TRBV12-3 or TRBV12-4 and TRBJ2-1, with D possibly being TRBD2 (6 bases). V was shortened by 5 bases and J by 9 bases, with 20 bases between the two germline ends. The CDR3 is 15 residues long. CDR3 bases: TGTGCCAGCAGTCACCCTCGGGGGATAGTTCTTGAGCAGTTCTTC. Residues: CASSHPRGIVLEQFF.

Ten or more counts support this clonotype. The chain joins TRBV4-1 to TRBJ2-1; 9 nucleotides line up with TRBD1. Looked up from germline, CDR1 is MGHRA and CDR2 is YSYEKL. J lost 10 bases, V lost 3 bases, and 13 bases had no gene match. The CDR3 is made up of 16 amino acids. CDR3 nucleotides: TGCGCCAGCAGCCAGGCACCGGGACAGGGACTCCGGGAGCAGTTCTTC. This encodes CASSQAPGQGLREQFF.

At least ten counts were recorded for this clonotype. The CDR3 bases are TGTGCCAGCAGTGAACAACCACAGGGGCAGCCCCAGCATTTT. Protein sequence: CASSEQPQGQPQHF. This chain links TRBV2 with TRBJ1-5; 7 nucleotides agree with TRBD1. Losses at the gene ends were 2 bases for V and 7 bases for J; bases not matched to a gene: 5. The CDR3 contains 14 residues. In germline, CDR1 is SNHLY, CDR2 FYNNEI.

The rearrangement uses TRBV6-6 and TRBJ2-2, with a weak D call TRBD1 (6 bases). Germline V gene lookup returns CDR1 MNHNY and CDR2 SVGAGI (reference sequence). The CDR3 contains 16 residues. Trimming pared 0 bases from V and 4 bases from J, leaving 12 bases between. Written as DNA, the CDR3 is TGTGCCAGCAGTTACTCGGCAGGGGCGGGCACCGGGGAGCTGTTTTTT. Residues: CASSYSAGAGTGELFF.

This clonotype was picked up many times. The J gene is TRBJ1-1, the V gene TRBV18; D perhaps matches TRBD1 (6 bases). CDR1 is KGHSH, CDR2 LQKENI, per germline. CDR3 length: 15 amino acids. The V gene lost 3 bases and the J gene lost 0 bases, with 11 bases spanning the gap. The CDR3 DNA sequence: TGTGCCAGCTCACCGTCAGGACAGATGAACACTGAAGCTTTCTTT. Translation: CASSPSGQMNTEAFF.